This TCR beta chain was retrieved from a study of T-cell memory formation after mild COVID-19 (dated by TCRdb to the early 2020s). As for the study more broadly: TCR sequence clusters from the two donors were largely donor specific. Two young, previously healthy adult volunteers made up the cohort, one male and one female. T-cell clones expanding and contracting after mild COVID-19 in a couple of donors were tracked by longitudinal TCRalpha and TCRbeta repertoire sequencing.

The data were produced on an Illumina NovaSeq 6000. Using 5'RACE with constant-segment primers, TCRalpha and TCRbeta cDNA libraries were constructed, with sample barcodes and unique molecular identifiers added in the process. RNA was extracted from every sample with Trizol reagent. Amplification of the libraries took two PCR steps, and the second step added a second sample barcode plus Illumina TruSeq adapters. Sequencing of the libraries was done on an Illumina NovaSeq, producing 2 x 150 bp paired-end reads. Concerning the study's data processing: Reads were demultiplexed and collapsed into UMI-guided consensus sequences with migec v1.2.7. With mixcr v2.1.11, UMI consensuses were aligned to TRA and TRB V and J templates and assembled into clonotypes. Clonotypes were classified as expanded or contracted when called significant by both edgeR and NoisET, with noise models trained on biological replicates. edgeR calls used a false discovery rate-adjusted p below 0.01 and a log2 fold-change threshold of 1. As an exploratory analysis of dynamics, PCA with hierarchical clustering was applied to max-normalized trajectories of the 1000 most abundant clonotypes. The CD4 or CD8 phenotype of responding clones was assigned using the separately sequenced CD4+ and CD8+ repertoires. In TCRdb, the public reads were trimmed at Q25 with fastp and aligned with MiXCR, with productive beta chains retained. Rows with a matching CDR3 protein are joined into one entry that keeps the most common DNA and genes. The V and J calls and clone size come from TCRdb's table, not from the authors' own analysis. This sample has roughly 280,000 distinct CDR3 sequences in its table, and 8% to 9% of those were observed once. Clones ranked in the top ten supply under 25% of the sample.

The investigation overall reported the following: Contracting CD4+ clones appeared mostly in the CM and EM memory subsets, whereas CD8+ clones were enriched in EMRA. From day 15 to 85, contracting clones showed balanced CD4/CD8 phenotypes, whereas a second wave of clones that expanded from day 15 to 37 leaned towards CD4+. SARS-CoV-2 specificity was not confirmed for the second-wave clones peaking on day 37. The study included only a couple of mild cases, and larger cohorts that include severe cases with pre-infection samples were judged to be necessary. The detection of some responding clones in pre-infection memory suggests that pre-existing cross-reactive memory T cells joined the SARS-CoV-2 response.

This clonotype was found a few times. Which antigen it targets is not known. No much larger clone is present one base from it, and per-base qualities are unavailable. The germline V gene yields SGHRS for CDR1 and YFSETQ for CDR2. From the cysteine up to the phenylalanine, the CDR3 has a length of 17 residues. CDR3 DNA is the only sequence kept; it has 51 bases, read in frame from the first base. Between the V and J ends, shortened by 2 bases and 3 bases respectively, the junction contains 18 bases. Ficoll-Paque density gradient centrifugation was used to isolate PBMCs. The sequence derives from a man between 18 and 29 years old who had mild COVID-19 (a few samples of this study predate the infection). The sample titles of this study are shuffled in the database, so cell type and time point are left out; the donor was told from shared clones. The V gene is TRBV5-1 and the J gene is TRBJ2-1; the D gene assignment is ambiguous. Material for sequencing was PBMCs or a T cell subset sorted from them (not recorded which). The DNA reads as follows: TGCGCCAGCAGCTTTCACTCCGTTGATTACCGCTACAATGAGCAGTTCTTC. This is translated as CASSFHSVDYRYNEQFF.